The sequence of this T cell receptor beta chain was determined in a study of CD8 T cells in ankylosing spondylitis. Notes on the study in general: Matched synovial fluid from ankylosing spondylitis patients was reported to be enriched for disease-linked clones. Disease-linked clones had a CD8+ phenotype and relatively low frequency in peripheral blood. Reports of some motif variants in reactive arthritis synovial fluid and blood predate this one. In ankylosing spondylitis blood, a motif of seven or eight highly homologous TCR beta variants appeared characteristic.

CDR1 and CDR2 from the germline V gene are SGHRS and YFSETQ. CDR3 size: 13 residues. V dropped 2 bases and J dropped 8; count of bases not matched to a gene: 4. As to this clonotype: Its target is not known.

For TCR beta, libraries came from quantitative 5'-RACE with molecular barcodes. In TCRdb, the 5' RACE reads were re-called with MiXCR into one record per CDR3 protein. The profile covers around 770,000 distinct CDR3 sequences, with approximately 10% appearing a single time and about 0.5% taken by the ten largest. The sample taken for sequencing was blood, either unsorted or a sorted T cell fraction (not recorded which). The chain joins TRBV5-1 to TRBJ1-5; 7 nucleotides match TRBD1. This sequence originates from a male donor with ankylosing spondylitis. In nucleotides, the CDR3 is TGCGCCAGCAGCTTCACAGGGGAGGAGCCCCAGCATTTT. Amino acid sequence: CASSFTGEEPQHF.